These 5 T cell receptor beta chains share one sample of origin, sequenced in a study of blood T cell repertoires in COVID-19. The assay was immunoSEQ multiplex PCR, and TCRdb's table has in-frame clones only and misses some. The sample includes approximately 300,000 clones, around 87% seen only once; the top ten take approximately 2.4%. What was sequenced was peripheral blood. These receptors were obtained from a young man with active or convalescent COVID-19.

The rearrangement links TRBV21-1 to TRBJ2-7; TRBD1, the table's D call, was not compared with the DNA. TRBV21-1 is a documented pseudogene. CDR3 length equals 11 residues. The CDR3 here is CASSRRHKKYF. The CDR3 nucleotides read TGTGCCAGCAGCCGCCGACATAAGAAGTACTTC.

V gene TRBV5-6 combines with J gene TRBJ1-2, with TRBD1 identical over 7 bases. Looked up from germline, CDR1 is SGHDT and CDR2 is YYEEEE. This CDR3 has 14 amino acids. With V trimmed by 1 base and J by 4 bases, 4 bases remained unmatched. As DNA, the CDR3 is TGTGCCAGCAGCTTGCTCGGGACAGCCTATGGCTACACCTTC. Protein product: CASSLLGTAYGYTF.

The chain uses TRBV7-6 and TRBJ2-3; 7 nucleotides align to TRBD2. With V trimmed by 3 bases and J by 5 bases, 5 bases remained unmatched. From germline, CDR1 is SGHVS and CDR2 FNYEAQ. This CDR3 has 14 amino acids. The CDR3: CASSFGGRGDTQYF. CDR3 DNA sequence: TGTGCCAGCAGCTTTGGCGGGAGAGGAGATACGCAGTATTTT.

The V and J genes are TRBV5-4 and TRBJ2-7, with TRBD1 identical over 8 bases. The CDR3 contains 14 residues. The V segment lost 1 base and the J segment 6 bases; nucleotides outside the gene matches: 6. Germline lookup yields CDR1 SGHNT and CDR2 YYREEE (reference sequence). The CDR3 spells CASSLTPTGGEQYF. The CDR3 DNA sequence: TGTGCCAGCAGCTTGACGCCCACAGGGGGCGAGCAGTACTTC.

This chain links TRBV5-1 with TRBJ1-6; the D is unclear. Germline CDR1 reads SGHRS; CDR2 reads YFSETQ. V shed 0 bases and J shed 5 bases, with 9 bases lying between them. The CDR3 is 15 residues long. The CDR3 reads CASSLEQQNNSPLHF. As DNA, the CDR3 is TGCGCCAGCAGCTTGGAACAGCAGAATAATTCACCCCTCCACTTT. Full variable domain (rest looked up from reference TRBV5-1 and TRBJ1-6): KAGVTQTPRYLIKTRGQQVTLSCSPISGHRSVSWYQQTPGQGLQFLFEYFSETQRNKGNFPGRFSGRQFSNSRSEMNVSTLELGDSALYLCASSLEQQNNSPLHFGNGTRLTVT.